The 9 T cell receptor beta chains presented below share a single source sample, sequenced in a study of cytomegalovirus exposure and HLA in healthy donors (dated by TCRdb to between 2016 and 2019). The library was generated by the immunoSEQ multiplex PCR assay. The table was pulled from immuneACCESS by TCRdb, which kept in-frame rearrangements only. Such tables lose some clones; where checked, under half of the loss comes from unresolved V genes, and the rest has no known cause. For this sample there are around 120,000 clones; approximately 90% appear just once. Around 1.9% of the sample is taken by the ten largest. The sequenced sample consisted of PBMCs. Receptors were obtained from a man between 18 and 29 years old in good health and CMV-seronegative.

V gene TRBV11-2 combines with J gene TRBJ2-7; D is unresolved. V shed 4 bases and J shed 3 bases, with 16 bases lying between them. The germline gives CDR1 SGHAT, CDR2 FQNNGV. This CDR3 contains 15 residues. Here the CDR3 reads CASSSPTGSLYEQYF. The CDR3 DNA is TGTGCCAGCAGCTCCCCGACTGGGTCTCTCTACGAGCAGTACTTC.

Worth noting for this clone: The same CDR3 is also encoded by other DNA sequences in this sample. The chain has TRBV6-5 and TRBJ2-4, with 9 bases aligning to TRBD1. Per the germline V gene, CDR1 is MNHEY and CDR2 is SVGAGI. The CDR3 loop spans 14 amino acids. The V gene end was trimmed by 5 bases and the J gene end by 8 bases; junction bases not matched to a gene: 7. The CDR3 loop reads CASSTTGGRDIQYF. The CDR3 DNA reads as TGTGCCAGCAGTACGACAGGGGGACGGGACATTCAGTACTTC.

The chain recombines TRBV7-6 with TRBJ1-2; no clear D. Germline V gene sequence: CDR1 SGHVS, CDR2 FNYEAQ. V was pared by 5 bases and J by 2 bases, with 12 bases between. The CDR3 covers 14 residues. CDR3 sequence reads: CASSPGAGNYGYTF. CDR3 nucleotides: TGTGCCAGCAGCCCCGGTGCAGGCAACTATGGCTACACCTTC.

The chain uses TRBV11-3 and TRBJ2-1; perhaps TRBD2 as D (6 bases). Trimming took off 4 bases at V and 3 bases at J, with 13 bases between the two ends. The germline V gene has CDR1 SGHNT and CDR2 YENEEA. The CDR3 is 15 residues long. The CDR3 loop reads CASSSSAGNYNEQFF. The CDR3, as DNA: TGTGCCAGCAGCTCGTCCGCGGGAAACTACAATGAGCAGTTCTTC.

This rearrangement joins TRBV7-2 to TRBJ1-6, with D possibly matching TRBD1 (5 bases). The V gene lost 1 base and the J gene lost 4 bases, with 11 bases spanning the gap. The CDR3 is made up of 16 amino acids. CDR1 is SGHTA and CDR2 is FQGNSA in the germline V gene. Here the CDR3 reads CASSLGVRQYNSPLHF. DNA for the CDR3: TGTGCCAGCAGCTTAGGGGTACGACAGTATAATTCACCCCTCCACTTT.

The rearrangement links TRBV7-9 to TRBJ2-7; D not certain. The germline gives CDR1 SEHNR, CDR2 FQNEAQ (reference sequence). Trimming removed 4 bases from V and 3 bases from J, with 4 bases in between. The CDR3 consists of 11 residues. The CDR3 loop is CASSSLYEQYF. Written as DNA, the CDR3 is TGTGCCAGCAGCTCACTCTACGAGCAGTACTTC.

This clone was seen a single time. The V and J genes are TRBV6-5 and TRBJ1-2; TRBD1 matches 7 bases. Germline V gives CDR1 MNHEY, CDR2 SVGAGI. This CDR3 spans 14 amino acids. J was trimmed by 4 bases and V by 8 bases; bases with no gene match: 10. The CDR3 loop is CASGLGQAPYGYTF. DNA of the CDR3: TGTGCCAGCGGATTAGGACAGGCCCCCTATGGCTACACCTTC.

This sequence joins TRBV21-1 and TRBJ1-5; the D call of TRBD1 is as the table states it, not checked on the DNA. TRBV21-1 represents a pseudogene. This CDR3 contains 16 residues. In DNA form, the CDR3 reads TGTGCCAGCAGCCCCGGTGGACAGGGTAGCAATCAGCCCCAGCATTTT. Amino acids: CASSPGGQGSNQPQHF.

V and J are TRBV27 and TRBJ2-1; 10 bases line up with TRBD2. This CDR3 is built from 13 residues. The junction had 1 base not matched to a gene; V was cut back by 8 bases and J by 3 bases. Germline loops: CDR1 MNHEY, CDR2 SMNVEV (reference sequence). The CDR3 region has the DNA TGTGCCAGCCGGACTAGCGGCTACAATGAGCAGTTCTTC. Translating gives CASRTSGYNEQFF.